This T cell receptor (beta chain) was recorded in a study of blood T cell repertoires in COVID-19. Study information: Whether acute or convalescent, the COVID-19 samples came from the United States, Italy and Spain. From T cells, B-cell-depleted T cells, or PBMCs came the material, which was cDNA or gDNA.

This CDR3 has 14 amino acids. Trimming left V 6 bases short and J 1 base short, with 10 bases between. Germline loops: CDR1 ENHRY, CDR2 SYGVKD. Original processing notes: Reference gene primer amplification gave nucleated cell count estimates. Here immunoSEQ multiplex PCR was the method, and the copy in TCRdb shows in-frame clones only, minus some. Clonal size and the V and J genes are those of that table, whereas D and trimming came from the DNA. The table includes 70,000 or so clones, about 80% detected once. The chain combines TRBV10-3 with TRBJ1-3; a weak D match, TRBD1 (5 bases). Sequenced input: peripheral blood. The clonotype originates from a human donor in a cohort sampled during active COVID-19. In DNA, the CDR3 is TGTGCCATCAGGCCCGGGGGGTCTGGAAACACCATATATTTT. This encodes CAIRPGGSGNTIYF.